The clone carrying this TCR beta chain appeared a single time. The data are from a study of technical replicates of blood from a handful of donors. Produced via immunoSEQ multiplex PCR; TCRdb's table is partial and in-frame only. This sample has 11,000 or so clones, with approximately 94% found just once. The TCR originated in a human donor in good health. Sequences were obtained from PBMCs.

CDR3: CASRGASANQPQHF. Written as DNA, the CDR3 is TGTGCCAGTAGGGGGGCGTCAGCTAATCAGCCCCAGCATTTT. This chain links TRBV19 with TRBJ1-5; weak D call: TRBD1 (6 bases). The germline V and J ends were trimmed by 6 bases and 4 bases, with 13 bases remaining between them. CDR3 length equals 14 residues. Germline V gives CDR1 LNHDA, CDR2 SQIVND (reference sequence). Full variable domain (missing parts from reference TRBV19 and TRBJ1-5): DGGITQSPKYLFRKEGQNVTLSCEQNLNHDAMYWYRQDPGQGLRLIYYSQIVNDFQKGDIAEGYSVSREKKESFPLTVTSAQKNPTAFYLCASRGASANQPQHFGDGTRLSIL.